This passage covers 15 T cell receptor beta chains from one sample sequenced in a study of T cells in Graves' hyperthyroidism and ophthalmopathy. From RNA transcripts, TCR beta CDR3 regions were amplified. The study used the HTBI primer set for a first-round RT-PCR of the TCR CDR3. TCRdb processed the multiplex PCR reads anew with MiXCR; each CDR3 protein has one entry. This sample yields about 400,000 distinct CDR3 sequences, of which about 15% are seen a single time; roughly 7.7% belongs to the top ten. Sequenced input: blood. These receptors came from a woman aged 18-29 years with Graves' hyperthyroidism.

The J gene is TRBJ2-1, the V gene TRBV5-5; no firm D call. Trimming stripped 6 bases from V and 5 bases from J, with 21 bases between. This CDR3 has 16 residues. Germline lookup yields CDR1 SGHKS and CDR2 YYEKEE (reference sequence). The CDR3 coding sequence is TGTGCCAGCACCGTGTTCGAGTTAATCACCCACAATGAGCAGTTCTTC. Amino acids: CASTVFELITHNEQFF.

This clonotype showed up many times. The chain combines TRBV29-1 with TRBJ2-1, with TRBD2 identical over 12 bases. The germline V gene encodes CDR1 SQVTM and CDR2 ANQGSEA. The CDR3 has 15 amino acids. V was pared by 5 bases and J by 6 bases, with 8 bases of the junction left unmatched. Here the CDR3 reads CSVTPGLAGRNEQFF. CDR3 bases: TGCAGCGTTACGCCGGGACTAGCGGGTCGCAATGAGCAGTTCTTC.

Many counts were recorded for this clonotype. The chain combines TRBV2 with TRBJ2-1, with TRBD2 identical over 7 bases. With 5 bases clipped from V and 3 bases from J, the junction kept 10 bases outside the gene matches. There are 16 residues in the CDR3. Germline V gene data show CDR1 as SNHLY and CDR2 as FYNNEI. Here the CDR3 reads CASSLRLAASYNEQFF. CDR3 sequence (DNA): TGTGCCAGCAGTCTAAGGCTAGCGGCCAGCTACAATGAGCAGTTCTTC.

Points on this clonotype: A much more abundant neighbour one base away suggests this may be a read error. The V and J genes are TRBV28 and TRBJ2-5; D not certain. This CDR3 spans 13 amino acids. Germline loops: CDR1 MDHEN, CDR2 SYDVKM. The CDR3 sequence is CARSFRGVWTQYF. In DNA, the CDR3 is TGTGCCAGAAGTTTCAGAGGAGTGTGGACCCAGTACTTC.

This clonotype turned up a few times. This sequence joins TRBV30 and TRBJ2-1; 7 positions match TRBD1. The CDR3 consists of 19 residues. V shed 0 bases and J 0 bases; nucleotides not matched to a gene: 14. From germline, CDR1 is GTSNPN and CDR2 SVGIG (reference sequence). The CDR3 nucleotides are TGTGCCTGGAGTGTATTGGGGACAGCGGTTAATAGCTCCTACAATGAGCAGTTCTTC. This encodes CAWSVLGTAVNSSYNEQFF.

This clonotype was counted at least ten times. This chain connects TRBV30 to TRBJ1-5; 7 bases agree with TRBD1. This CDR3 region has 11 residues. After removal of 1 base from V and 15 bases from J, the junction contained 6 bases not matched to a gene. Germline CDR1 reads GTSNPN; CDR2 reads SVGIG (reference sequence). This CDR3 reads CAWSATGPLHF. The CDR3 DNA is TGTGCCTGGAGTGCGACAGGGCCTCTGCATTTT.

This clonotype was observed many times. The rearrangement uses TRBV30 and TRBJ2-2; 7 nucleotides line up with TRBD1. The length of the CDR3 is 15 residues. CDR1 GTSNPN and CDR2 SVGIG come from the germline V gene (reference sequence). Unmatched junction bases numbered 6, after V lost 1 base and J lost 4 bases. The CDR3 here is CAWSAPGQSTGELFF. The CDR3 DNA follows: TGTGCCTGGAGTGCCCCGGGACAGTCCACCGGGGAGCTGTTTTTT.

This clonotype was observed at least ten times. The chain links TRBV4-1 to TRBJ1-4; D gene uncertain. CDR1 and CDR2 (germline): MGHRA, YSYEKL. The CDR3 has 15 amino acids. Trimming shortened V by 4 bases and J by 8 bases, and 17 bases separated the two germline ends. CDR3 nucleotides: TGCGCCAGCAGCCCGAACGTTAACCAGGTGGAAAAACTGTTTTTT. It codes for CASSPNVNQVEKLFF.

This clonotype was seen many times. J is TRBJ2-7 and V is TRBV10-3; TRBD2 matches at 15 bases. Germline CDR1 and CDR2: ENHRY and SYGVKD. CDR3 size: 15 residues. V was clipped by 6 bases and J by 5 bases; unmatched bases: 5. This chain's CDR3 is CAISGLAGGRDEQYF. The CDR3 DNA is TGTGCCATCAGCGGACTAGCGGGGGGGCGGGACGAGCAGTACTTC.

The chain combines TRBV7-8 with TRBJ2-1, with 14 bases that match TRBD2. V was clipped by 2 bases and J by 4 bases; unmatched bases: 7. The CDR3 covers 18 residues. Germline V CDR1 and CDR2: SGHVS, FQNEAQ. The DNA of the CDR3 is TGTGCCAGCAGCTTAACTCCGGGACTAGCGGGGGTATACAATGAGCAGTTCTTC. Amino acid sequence: CASSLTPGLAGVYNEQFF.

Many counts were recorded for this clonotype. This chain links TRBV6-1 with TRBJ1-5; TRBD1 might be the D (6 bases). CDR1 is MNHNS, CDR2 SASEGT, per germline. Between the trimmed V and J ends, which lost 6 bases and 3 bases, there was a span of 21 bases. There are 17 residues in the CDR3. This CDR3 reads CASRERRGGKANQPQHF. CDR3 in DNA: TGTGCCAGCAGAGAGAGAAGAGGGGGAAAGGCCAATCAGCCCCAGCATTTT.

The sample holds a few counts of this clonotype. This chain uses TRBV6-1 with TRBJ2-7, with 8 bases fitting TRBD1. V was pared by 6 bases and J by 7 bases, with 8 bases of the junction left unmatched. There are 13 residues in the CDR3. Germline assignment: CDR1 MNHNS and CDR2 SASEGT. CDR3 amino acids: CASRRDRFGEQYF. The CDR3 nucleotides are TGTGCCAGCAGGAGGGACAGGTTTGGGGAGCAGTACTTC.

This clonotype has only a few counts. The rearrangement uses TRBV9 and TRBJ2-1, with a possible D match to TRBD2 (6 bases). The germline CDR1 and CDR2 sequences are SGDLS and YYNGEE. The CDR3 consists of 15 residues. Trimming removed 3 bases at V and 4 bases at J, with 14 bases between. CDR3: CASSEGLFEYNEQFF. CDR3 nucleotides: TGTGCCAGCAGCGAGGGACTTTTCGAGTACAATGAGCAGTTCTTC.

There are many counts of this clonotype. The genes are TRBV6-1 and TRBJ2-7, with 11 bases lining up with TRBD2. The CDR3 extends over 17 amino acids. Germline values: CDR1 MNHNS, CDR2 SASEGT. Germline trimming cut 7 bases from V and 2 bases from J; bases unmatched to any gene: 13. CDR3 DNA: TGTGCCAGCACAAGCCGGATTAGCGGGAGGGCCGCCTACGAGCAGTACTTC. It is translated as CASTSRISGRAAYEQYF.

In its sample, this clonotype was seen many times. The chain uses TRBV2 and TRBJ1-4; no definite D call. Germline CDR1 and CDR2: SNHLY and FYNNEI. The V gene lost 5 bases and the J gene lost 0 bases, with 4 bases spanning the gap. This CDR3 spans 13 amino acids. The CDR3 loop is CASSPATNEKLFF. The DNA of the CDR3 is TGTGCCAGCAGTCCCGCAACTAATGAAAAACTGTTTTTT. The variable domain in full, completed from reference TRBV2 and TRBJ1-4, reads EPEVTQTPSHQVTQMGQEVILRCVPISNHLYFYWYRQILGQKVEFLVSFYNNEISEKSEIFDDQFSVERPDGSNFTLKIRSTKLEDSAMYFCASSPATNEKLFFGSGTQLSVL.